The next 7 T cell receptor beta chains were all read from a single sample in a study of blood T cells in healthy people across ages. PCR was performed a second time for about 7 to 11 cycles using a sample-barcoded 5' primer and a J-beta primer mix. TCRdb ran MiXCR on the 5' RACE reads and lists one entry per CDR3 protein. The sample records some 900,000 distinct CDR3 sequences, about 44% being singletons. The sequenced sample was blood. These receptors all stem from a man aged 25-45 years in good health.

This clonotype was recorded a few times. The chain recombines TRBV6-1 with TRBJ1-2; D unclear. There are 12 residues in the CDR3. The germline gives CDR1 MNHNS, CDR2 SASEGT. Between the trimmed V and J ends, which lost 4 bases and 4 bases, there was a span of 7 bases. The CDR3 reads CASSGSSYGYTF. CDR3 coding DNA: TGTGCCAGCAGTGGTAGTAGCTATGGCTACACCTTC.

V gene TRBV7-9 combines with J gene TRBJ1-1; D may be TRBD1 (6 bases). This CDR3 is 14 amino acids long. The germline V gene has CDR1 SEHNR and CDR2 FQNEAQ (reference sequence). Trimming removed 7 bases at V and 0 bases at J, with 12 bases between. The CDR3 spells CASTKDSMNTEAFF. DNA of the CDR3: TGTGCCAGCACCAAGGACAGCATGAACACTGAAGCTTTCTTT.

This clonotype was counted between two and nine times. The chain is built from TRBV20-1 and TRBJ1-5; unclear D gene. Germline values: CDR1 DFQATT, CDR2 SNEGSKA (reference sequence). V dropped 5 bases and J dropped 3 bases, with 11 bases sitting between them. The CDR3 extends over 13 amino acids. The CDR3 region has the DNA TGCAGTGCTCACCAGGACCCCAATCAGCCCCAGCATTTT. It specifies CSAHQDPNQPQHF.

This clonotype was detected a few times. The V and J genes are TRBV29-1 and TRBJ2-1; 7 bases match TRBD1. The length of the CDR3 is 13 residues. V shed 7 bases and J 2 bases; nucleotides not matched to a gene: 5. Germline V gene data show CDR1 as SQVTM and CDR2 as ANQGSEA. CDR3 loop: CSGGQVAYNEQFF. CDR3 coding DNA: TGCAGCGGTGGACAGGTGGCCTACAATGAGCAGTTCTTC.

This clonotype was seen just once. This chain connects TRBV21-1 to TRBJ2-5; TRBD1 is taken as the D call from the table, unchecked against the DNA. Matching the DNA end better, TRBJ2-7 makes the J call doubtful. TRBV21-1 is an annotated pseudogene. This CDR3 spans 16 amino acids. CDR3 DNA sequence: TGTGCCAGCAGCACCGGACAGGGGCTAGCCTCCTACGAGCAGTACTTC. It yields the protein CASSTGQGLASYEQYF.

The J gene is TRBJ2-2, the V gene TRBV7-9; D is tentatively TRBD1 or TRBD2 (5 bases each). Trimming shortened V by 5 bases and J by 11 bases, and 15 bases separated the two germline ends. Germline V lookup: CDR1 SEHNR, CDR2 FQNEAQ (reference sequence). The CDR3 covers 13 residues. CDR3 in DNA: TGTGCCAGCAGCCGAGGGGAAGAGGAAGAGCTGTTTTTT. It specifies CASSRGEEEELFF. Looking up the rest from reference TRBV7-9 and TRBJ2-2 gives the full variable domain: DTGVSQNPRHKITKRGQNVTFRCDPISEHNRLYWYRQTLGQGPEFLTYFQNEAQLEKSRLLSDRFSAERPKGSFSTLEIQRTEQGDSAMYLCASSRGEEEELFFGEGSRLTVL.

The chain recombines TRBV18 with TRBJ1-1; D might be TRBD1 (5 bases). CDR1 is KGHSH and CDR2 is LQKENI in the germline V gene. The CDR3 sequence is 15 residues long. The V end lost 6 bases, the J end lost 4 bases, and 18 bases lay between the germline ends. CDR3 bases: TGTGCCAGCTCTCTGCCTAGAGGGGTGGGCACTGAAGCTTTCTTT. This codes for CASSLPRGVGTEAFF.